This T cell receptor beta chain was sequenced for a study of tumor-infiltrating lymphocytes in localized non-small cell lung cancer. As for the study in general: Patients included smokers and never-smokers with various histologies, some sampled after neoadjuvant chemotherapy. Study findings and constraints: Compared with uninvolved lung, tumors showed higher T cell infiltration by TCRbeta sequencing.

In regard to this clone: Its antigen is undetermined.

Germline V gene data show CDR1 as SGHTA and CDR2 as FQGNSA. CDR3 length equals 13 residues. V was shortened by 6 bases and J by 5 bases, with 13 bases between the two germline ends. Method: immunoSEQ multiplex PCR; TCRdb's copy keeps in-frame clones and lacks some. The sample shows some 12,000 clones, 60% to 85% of them seen only once. Material: lung tumor tissue. The chain combines TRBV7-2 with TRBJ2-5, with D perhaps TRBD1 (6 bases). This TCR was recovered from a human donor with non-small cell lung cancer. CDR3 sequence reads: CASRSRGTETQYF. CDR3 DNA: TGTGCCAGCAGGTCGAGGGGGACGGAGACCCAGTACTTC.